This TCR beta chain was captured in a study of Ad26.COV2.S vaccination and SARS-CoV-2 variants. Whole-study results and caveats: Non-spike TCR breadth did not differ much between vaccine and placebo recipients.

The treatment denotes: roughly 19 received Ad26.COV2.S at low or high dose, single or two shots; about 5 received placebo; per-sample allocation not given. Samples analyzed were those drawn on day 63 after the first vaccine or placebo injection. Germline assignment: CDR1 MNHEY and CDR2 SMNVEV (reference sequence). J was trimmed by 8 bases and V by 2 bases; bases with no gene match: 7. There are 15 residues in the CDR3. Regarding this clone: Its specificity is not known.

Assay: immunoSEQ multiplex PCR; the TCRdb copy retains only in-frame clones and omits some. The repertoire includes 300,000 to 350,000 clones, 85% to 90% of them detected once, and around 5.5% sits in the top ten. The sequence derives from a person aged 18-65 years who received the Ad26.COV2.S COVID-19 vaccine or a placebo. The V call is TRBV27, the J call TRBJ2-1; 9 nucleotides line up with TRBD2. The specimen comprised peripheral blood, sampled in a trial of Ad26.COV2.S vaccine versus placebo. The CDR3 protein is CASSLGGGGGDEQFF. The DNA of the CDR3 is TGTGCCAGCAGTTTAGGCGGGGGGGGAGGCGATGAGCAGTTCTTC.